Listed here is a single TCR beta chain. The authors ran a second PCR of roughly 6 to 12 cycles using a sample-barcoded 5' primer and a J-beta primer mix. There were at least 3 million CDR3-containing paired-end reads obtained from each sample. Using its own MiXCR run on the 5' RACE reads, TCRdb lists one record per CDR3 protein. Among around 1.5 million distinct CDR3 sequences listed, about 40% were seen once. This entry comes from a study of blood T cells in healthy people across ages. V lost 3 bases and J 0 bases, leaving 11 bases between the germline ends. This CDR3 spans 14 amino acids. Germline CDR1 is DFQATT and CDR2 is SNEGSKA (reference sequence).

The receptor was derived from a woman aged 18 to 35 in good health. The sequenced sample consisted of blood. The chain carries TRBV20-1 and TRBJ1-1, with a weak D call TRBD1 (6 bases). CDR3 residues: CSASWGAMNTEAFF. The CDR3 DNA follows: TGCAGTGCTAGTTGGGGGGCCATGAACACTGAAGCTTTCTTT.